The entry that follows covers one TCR beta chain sequence. The data stem from a study of T cells in localized non-small cell lung cancer. V was clipped by 1 base and J by 10 bases, with 9 bases between them. Germline V gives CDR1 LNHDA, CDR2 SQIVND (reference sequence). CDR3 length equals 12 residues. TCRdb keeps only in-frame clones here, not all; method: immunoSEQ multiplex PCR. The sample records some 8,200 clones, roughly 59% being singletons. The starting material was lymph node tissue, obtained before any cancer treatment. The chain uses TRBV19 and TRBJ2-3; a weak D match, TRBD1 (5 bases). This clonotype was obtained from a male donor aged 60 or over with stage I squamous cell lung carcinoma. CDR3 nucleotides: TGTGCCAGTAGTATAGGGGGCAGGGCGCAGTATTTT. Protein product: CASSIGGRAQYF.